This TCR beta chain was sequenced during a study of cytomegalovirus exposure and HLA in healthy donors. Looking at the study overall: Early released data comprised around 79 million unique TCRs from HLA-typed donors. General study findings and limits: One variant, a missense change in DCLRE1C, was linked in a later analysis to TCR beta V- and J-gene trimming.

Germline lookup yields CDR1 SGDLS and CDR2 YYNGEE. CDR3 size: 18 residues. Worth noting for this clone: The antigen is not known. The junction differs from germline at one of its ends, possibly a read error.

The PCR ran on 60 Vbeta and 13 Jbeta primers. Per the original methods: Tens of millions of unique TCR beta chains, roughly 10 million shared, were counted in a later analysis. Only in-frame clones appear in the TCRdb table, and some are missing; sequencing was by immunoSEQ multiplex PCR. The D gene and trimming were derived from the DNA, and the V and J assignments and clone size from that table. The sample shows a few hundred thousand clones, about 70% of them seen only once. The sequence came from a woman in her thirties in good health and CMV-seronegative. The chain is built from TRBV9 and TRBJ2-1; TRBD2 matches 9 bases. The sample taken for sequencing was PBMCs. The CDR3 sequence: CAISVAIGSSGSSNEQFF. CDR3 DNA: TGTGCCATCAGCGTAGCAATCGGTAGTAGCGGGAGTAGCAATGAGCAGTTCTTC.